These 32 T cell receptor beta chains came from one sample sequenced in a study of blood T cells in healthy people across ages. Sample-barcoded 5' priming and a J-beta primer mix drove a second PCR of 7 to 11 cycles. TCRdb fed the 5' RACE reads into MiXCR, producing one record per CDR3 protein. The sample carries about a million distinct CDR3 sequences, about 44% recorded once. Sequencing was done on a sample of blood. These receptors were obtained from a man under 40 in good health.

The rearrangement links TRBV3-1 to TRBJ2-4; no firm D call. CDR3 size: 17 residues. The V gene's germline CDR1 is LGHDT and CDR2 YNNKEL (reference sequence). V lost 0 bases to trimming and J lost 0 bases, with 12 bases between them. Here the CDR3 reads CASSQDGRLIAKNIQYF. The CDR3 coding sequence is TGTGCCAGCAGCCAAGACGGTAGGCTGATAGCCAAAAACATTCAGTACTTC.

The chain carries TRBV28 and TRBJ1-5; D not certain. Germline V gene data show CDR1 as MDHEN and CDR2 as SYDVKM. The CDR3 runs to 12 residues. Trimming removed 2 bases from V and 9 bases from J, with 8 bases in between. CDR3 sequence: CASSLAQGPQHF. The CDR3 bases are TGTGCCAGCAGTTTAGCCCAAGGGCCCCAGCATTTT.

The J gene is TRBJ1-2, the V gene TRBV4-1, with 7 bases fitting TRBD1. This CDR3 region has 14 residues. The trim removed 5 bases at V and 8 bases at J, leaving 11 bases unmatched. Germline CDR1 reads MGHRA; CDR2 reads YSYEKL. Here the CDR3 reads CASSGPGQFRGYTF. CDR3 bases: TGCGCCAGCAGCGGTCCGGGACAGTTCAGGGGCTACACCTTC.

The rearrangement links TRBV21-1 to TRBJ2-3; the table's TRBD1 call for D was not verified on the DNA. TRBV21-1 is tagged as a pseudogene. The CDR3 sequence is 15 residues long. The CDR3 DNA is TGTGCCAGCAGTGAAGGGGGGGCTGGCACAGATACGCAGTATTTT. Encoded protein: CASSEGGAGTDTQYF.

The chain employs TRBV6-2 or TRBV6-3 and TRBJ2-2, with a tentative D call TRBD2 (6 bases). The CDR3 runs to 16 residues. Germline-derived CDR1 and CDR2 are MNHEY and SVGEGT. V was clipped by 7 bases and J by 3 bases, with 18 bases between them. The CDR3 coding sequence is TGTGCCAGCACGTATCCTGGAGGGGCCTACACCGGGGAGCTGTTTTTT. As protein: CASTYPGGAYTGELFF.

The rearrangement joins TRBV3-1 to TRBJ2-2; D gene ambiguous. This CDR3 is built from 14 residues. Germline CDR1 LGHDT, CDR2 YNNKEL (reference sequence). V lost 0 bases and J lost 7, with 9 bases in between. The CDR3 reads CASSQDISFGELFF. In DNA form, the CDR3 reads TGTGCCAGCAGCCAAGATATCAGCTTCGGGGAGCTGTTTTTT.

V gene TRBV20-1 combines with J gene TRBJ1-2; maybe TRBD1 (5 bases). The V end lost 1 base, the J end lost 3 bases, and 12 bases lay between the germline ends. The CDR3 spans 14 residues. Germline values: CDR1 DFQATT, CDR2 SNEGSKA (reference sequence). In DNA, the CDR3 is TGCAGTGCTAGAGTGGAGGGGTGGGACTATGGCTACACCTTC. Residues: CSARVEGWDYGYTF.

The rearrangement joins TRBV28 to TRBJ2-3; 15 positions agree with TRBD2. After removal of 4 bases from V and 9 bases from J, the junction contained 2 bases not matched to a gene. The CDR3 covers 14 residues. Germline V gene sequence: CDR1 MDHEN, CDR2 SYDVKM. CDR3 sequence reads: CASSWGLAGGTQYF. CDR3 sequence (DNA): TGTGCCAGCAGTTGGGGACTAGCGGGGGGAACGCAGTATTTT.

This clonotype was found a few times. CDR3 sequence (DNA): TGTGCCAGCAGTGAGTTGGGGGGCGCGGATGCTTTCTTT. This encodes CASSELGGADAFF. V gene TRBV6-2 or TRBV6-3 combines with J gene TRBJ1-1; D may be TRBD1 (6 bases). This CDR3 is built from 13 residues. Germline-derived CDR1 and CDR2 are MNHEY and SVGEGT. Trimming stripped 5 bases from V and 11 bases from J, with 18 bases between.

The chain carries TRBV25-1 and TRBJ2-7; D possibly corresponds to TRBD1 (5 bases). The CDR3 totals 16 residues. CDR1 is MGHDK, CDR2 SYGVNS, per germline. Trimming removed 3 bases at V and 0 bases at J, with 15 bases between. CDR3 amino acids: CASSDTGSRSSYEQYF. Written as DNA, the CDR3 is TGTGCCAGCAGTGACACAGGCTCTCGAAGCTCCTACGAGCAGTACTTC.

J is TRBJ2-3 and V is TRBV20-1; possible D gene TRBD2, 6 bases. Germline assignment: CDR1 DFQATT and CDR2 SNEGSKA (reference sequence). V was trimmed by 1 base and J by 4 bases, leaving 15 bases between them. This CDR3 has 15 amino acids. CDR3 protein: CSARGWDLSADTQYF. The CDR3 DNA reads TGCAGTGCTAGAGGCTGGGACTTAAGCGCAGATACGCAGTATTTT.

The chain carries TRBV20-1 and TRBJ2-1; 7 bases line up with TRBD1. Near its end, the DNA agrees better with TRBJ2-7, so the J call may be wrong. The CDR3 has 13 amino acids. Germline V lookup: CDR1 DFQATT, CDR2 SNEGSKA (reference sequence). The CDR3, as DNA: TGCAGTGCGCCCAGGGGGTCCTACAATGAGCAGTACTTC. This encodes CSAPRGSYNEQYF.

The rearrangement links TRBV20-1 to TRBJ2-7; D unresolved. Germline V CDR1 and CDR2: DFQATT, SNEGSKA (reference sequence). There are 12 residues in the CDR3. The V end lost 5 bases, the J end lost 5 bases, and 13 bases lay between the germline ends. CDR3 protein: CSALEVVDEQYF. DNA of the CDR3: TGCAGTGCTCTAGAGGTAGTCGACGAGCAGTACTTC.

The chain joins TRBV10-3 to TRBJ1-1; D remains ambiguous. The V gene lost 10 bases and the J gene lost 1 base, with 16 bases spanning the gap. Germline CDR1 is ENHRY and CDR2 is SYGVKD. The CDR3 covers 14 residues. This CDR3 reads CANNPAGANTEAFF. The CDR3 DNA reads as TGTGCCAACAACCCGGCAGGCGCGAACACTGAAGCTTTCTTT.

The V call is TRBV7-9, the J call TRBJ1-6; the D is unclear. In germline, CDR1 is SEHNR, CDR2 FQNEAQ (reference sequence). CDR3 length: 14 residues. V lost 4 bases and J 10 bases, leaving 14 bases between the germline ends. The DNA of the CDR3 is TGTGCCAGCAGCTCCCAGCCGGGCCAATCACCCCTCCACTTT. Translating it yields CASSSQPGQSPLHF. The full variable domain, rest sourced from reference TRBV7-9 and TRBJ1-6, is DTGVSQNPRHKITKRGQNVTFRCDPISEHNRLYWYRQTLGQGPEFLTYFQNEAQLEKSRLLSDRFSAERPKGSFSTLEIQRTEQGDSAMYLCASSSQPGQSPLHFGNGTRLTVT.

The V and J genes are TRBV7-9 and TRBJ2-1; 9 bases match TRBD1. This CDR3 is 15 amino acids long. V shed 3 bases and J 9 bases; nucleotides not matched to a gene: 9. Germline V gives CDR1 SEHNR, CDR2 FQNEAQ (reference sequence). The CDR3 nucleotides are TGTGCCAGCAGCTTTCCGGGACAGGGCAACGGTGAGCAGTTCTTC. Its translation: CASSFPGQGNGEQFF.

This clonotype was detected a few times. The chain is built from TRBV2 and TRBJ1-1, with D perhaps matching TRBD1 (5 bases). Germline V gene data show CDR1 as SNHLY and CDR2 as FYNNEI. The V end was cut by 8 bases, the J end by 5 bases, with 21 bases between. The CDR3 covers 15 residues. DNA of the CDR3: TGTGCCAGCGTTGGGGGAAACGGGGTAGGAACTGAAGCTTTCTTT. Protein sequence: CASVGGNGVGTEAFF.

This CDR3 is CASSPSGRKNNEQYF. The DNA of the CDR3 is TGTGCCAGCAGCCCGAGCGGGAGAAAAAACAATGAGCAGTACTTC. The chain is built from TRBV12-3 or TRBV12-4 and TRBJ2-7, with 8 bases aligning to TRBD2. The CDR3 totals 15 residues. Trimming took 6 bases from V and 7 from J; bases not matched to a gene: 14.

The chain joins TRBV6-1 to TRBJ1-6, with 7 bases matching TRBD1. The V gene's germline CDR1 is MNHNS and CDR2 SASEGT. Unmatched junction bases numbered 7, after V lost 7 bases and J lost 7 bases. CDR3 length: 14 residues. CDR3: CASTVDRANSPLHF. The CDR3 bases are TGTGCCAGCACCGTTGACAGGGCGAATTCACCCCTCCACTTT.

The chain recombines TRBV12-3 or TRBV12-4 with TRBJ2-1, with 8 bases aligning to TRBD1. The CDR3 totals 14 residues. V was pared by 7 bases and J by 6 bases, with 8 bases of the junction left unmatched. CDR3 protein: CASNPTGEVNEQFF. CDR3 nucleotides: TGTGCCAGCAACCCGACAGGGGAGGTCAATGAGCAGTTCTTC.

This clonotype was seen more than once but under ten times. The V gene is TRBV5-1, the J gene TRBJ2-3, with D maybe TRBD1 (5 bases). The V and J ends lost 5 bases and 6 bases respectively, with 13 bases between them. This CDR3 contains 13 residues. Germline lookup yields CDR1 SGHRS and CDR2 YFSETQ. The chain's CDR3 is CASRLETVDTQYF. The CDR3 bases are TGCGCCAGCAGGTTAGAGACAGTTGATACGCAGTATTTT. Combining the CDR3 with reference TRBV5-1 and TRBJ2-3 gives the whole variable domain KAGVTQTPRYLIKTRGQQVTLSCSPISGHRSVSWYQQTPGQGLQFLFEYFSETQRNKGNFPGRFSGRQFSNSRSEMNVSTLELGDSALYLCASRLETVDTQYFGPGTRLTVL.

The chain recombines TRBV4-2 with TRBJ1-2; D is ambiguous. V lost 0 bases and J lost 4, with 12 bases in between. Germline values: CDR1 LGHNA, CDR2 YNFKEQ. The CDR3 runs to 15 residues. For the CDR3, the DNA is TGTGCCAGCAGCCAAGATTTAGCCATCAGCTATGGCTACACCTTC. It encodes CASSQDLAISYGYTF.

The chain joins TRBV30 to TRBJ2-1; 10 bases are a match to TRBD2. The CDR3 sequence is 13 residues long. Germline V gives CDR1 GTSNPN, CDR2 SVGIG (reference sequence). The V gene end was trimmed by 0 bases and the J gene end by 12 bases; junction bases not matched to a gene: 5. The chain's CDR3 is CAWSVLSGGGQFF. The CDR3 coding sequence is TGTGCCTGGAGTGTACTAAGCGGGGGGGGGCAGTTCTTC.

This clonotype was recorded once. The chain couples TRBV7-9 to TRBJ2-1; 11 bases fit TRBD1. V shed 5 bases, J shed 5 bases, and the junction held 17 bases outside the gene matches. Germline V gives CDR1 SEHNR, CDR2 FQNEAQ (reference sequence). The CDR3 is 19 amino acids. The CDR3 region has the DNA TGTGCCAGCAGCCAAACGGACAGGGGGCGCTTAGGGGCACACAATGAGCAGTTCTTC. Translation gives CASSQTDRGRLGAHNEQFF.

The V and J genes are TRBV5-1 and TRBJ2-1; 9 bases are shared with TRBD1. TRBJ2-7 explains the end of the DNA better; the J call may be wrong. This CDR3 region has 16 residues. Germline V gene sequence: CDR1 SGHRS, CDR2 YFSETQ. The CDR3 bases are TGCGCCAGCAGCTTGGGACAGGGGGAGATCTACAATGAGCAGTACTTC. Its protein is CASSLGQGEIYNEQYF.

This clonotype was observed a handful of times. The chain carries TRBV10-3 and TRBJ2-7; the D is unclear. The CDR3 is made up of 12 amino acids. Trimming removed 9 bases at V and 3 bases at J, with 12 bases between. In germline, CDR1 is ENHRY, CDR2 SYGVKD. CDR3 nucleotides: TGTGCCATTGGAGAGCCAGTCTACGAGCAGTACTTC. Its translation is CAIGEPVYEQYF.

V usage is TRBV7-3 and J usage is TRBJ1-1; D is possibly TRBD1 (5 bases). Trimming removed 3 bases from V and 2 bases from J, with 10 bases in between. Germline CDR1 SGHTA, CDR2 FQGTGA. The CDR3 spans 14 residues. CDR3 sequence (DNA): TGTGCCAGCAGCTTCAGGGCACAAAACACTGAAGCTTTCTTT. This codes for CASSFRAQNTEAFF.

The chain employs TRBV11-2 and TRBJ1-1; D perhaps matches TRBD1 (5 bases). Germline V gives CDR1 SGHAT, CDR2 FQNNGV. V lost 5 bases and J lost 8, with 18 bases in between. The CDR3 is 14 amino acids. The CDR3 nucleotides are TGTGCCAGCAGCCAGGGACGGGAACATAGGGAAGCTTTCTTT. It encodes CASSQGREHREAFF.

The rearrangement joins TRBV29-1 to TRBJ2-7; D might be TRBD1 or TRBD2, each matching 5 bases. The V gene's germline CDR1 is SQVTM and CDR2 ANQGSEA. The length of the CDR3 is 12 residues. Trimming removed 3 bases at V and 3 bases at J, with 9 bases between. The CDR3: CSVEVGRYEQYF. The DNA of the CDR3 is TGCAGCGTTGAGGTGGGACGCTACGAGCAGTACTTC.

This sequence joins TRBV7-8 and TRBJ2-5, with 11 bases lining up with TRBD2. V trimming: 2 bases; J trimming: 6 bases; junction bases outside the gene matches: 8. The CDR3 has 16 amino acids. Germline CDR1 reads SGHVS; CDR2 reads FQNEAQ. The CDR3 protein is CASSLKRASGGKTQYF. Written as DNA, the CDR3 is TGTGCCAGCAGCTTAAAGCGGGCTAGCGGGGGGAAGACCCAGTACTTC.

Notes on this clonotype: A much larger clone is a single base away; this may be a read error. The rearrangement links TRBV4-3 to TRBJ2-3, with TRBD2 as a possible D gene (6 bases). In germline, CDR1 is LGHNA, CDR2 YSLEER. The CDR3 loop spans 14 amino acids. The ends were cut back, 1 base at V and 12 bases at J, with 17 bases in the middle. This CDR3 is CASSQGSGAEHQYF. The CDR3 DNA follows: TGCGCCAGCAGCCAAGGATCGGGAGCGGAGCATCAGTATTTT.

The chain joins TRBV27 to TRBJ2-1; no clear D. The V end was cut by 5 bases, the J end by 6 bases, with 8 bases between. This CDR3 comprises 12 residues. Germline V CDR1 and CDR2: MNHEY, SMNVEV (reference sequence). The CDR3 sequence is CASSPLRNEQFF. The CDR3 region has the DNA TGTGCCAGCAGTCCCCTCCGCAATGAGCAGTTCTTC.